The clone carrying this T cell receptor beta chain was counted at least ten times. Its antigen is not known. It was blood bank volunteers in Maryland, USA who made up the healthy controls. The data were taken from a study of neurological immune-mediated disorders. The cDNA was generated by 5'RACE with 10-nucleotide random UMIs. TCRdb reprocessed the 5' RACE reads via MiXCR and lists one record per CDR3 protein. The sample holds more than 45,000 distinct CDR3 sequences, 9.5% to 12% seen once. Study outcomes and limitations: No CDR3 amino acid sequences were shared by expanded clones across subjects, suggesting private repertoires in all groups. The level of TCR clonal expansion was highest in patients with HTLV-1-associated myelopathy and lowest in multiple sclerosis, where it fell below the level seen in healthy controls.

The TCR originated in a man aged 55 to 70 in good health. The sequenced material came from PBMCs.

The CDR3 bases are TGTGCCAGCATACCCTTTTACAGGGCGAATGAGCAGTTCTTC. Residues: CASIPFYRANEQFF. The chain links TRBV12-3 or TRBV12-4 to TRBJ2-1; D is perhaps TRBD1 (6 bases). This CDR3 contains 14 residues. V lost 7 bases and J lost 7, with 17 bases in between.